These T cell receptor beta chains were read from a single sample in a study of beta chain features in type 1 diabetes. Here immunoSEQ multiplex PCR was the method, and the copy in TCRdb shows in-frame clones only, minus some. Of hundreds of thousands of clones listed, roughly a tenth were seen once; the top ten hold over 0.015%. The specimen sequenced was naive CD4+ T cells from blood. All receptors derive from a young man with type 1 diabetes. CDR3s include the opening cysteine and the closing phenylalanine or tryptophan. The D gene is left open where the match is weak. Size values are once, few and many counts, or a class for expanded clones, and some rows have none.

NA	TRBV4-1	NA	TRBJ1-5	TGCGCCAGCAGCCAAGAAGCGGGAGCAGGGAGCAATCAGCCCCAGCATTTT	CASSQEAGAGSNQPQHF
NA	TRBV29-1	NA	TRBJ1-1	TGCAGCGTTGAAGATCTAGGGGGGAACACTGAAGCTTTCTTT	CSVEDLGGNTEAFF
NA	TRBV19	NA	TRBJ1-3	TGTGCCAGTAGTATGTGGCCGCTCTCTGGAAACACCATATATTTT	CASSMWPLSGNTIYF
NA	TRBV4-3	NA	TRBJ2-5	TGCGCCAGCAGCCAAAACCAGCGTGGAGAGACCCAGTACTTC	CASSQNQRGETQYF
NA	TRBV11-2	few	TRBJ2-1	TGTGCCAGCAGCTTAGGACTAGGTAATGAGCAGTTCTTC	CASSLGLGNEQFF
NA	TRBV5-1	few	TRBJ2-5	TGCGCCAGCAGCTTGGCCTCCGGAGGGGAGACCCAGTACTTC	CASSLASGGETQYF
NA	TRBV7-3	NA	TRBJ2-3	TGTGCCAGCAGCTTCGTATCCGGGTCAGATACGCAGTATTTT	CASSFVSGSDTQYF
TRBD2	TRBV30	NA	TRBJ2-5	TGTGCCTGGAGTGACGGACTAGCGGGGTTCCAAGAGACCCAGTACTTC	CAWSDGLAGFQETQYF
NA	TRBV20-1	NA	TRBJ2-3	TGCAGTCCCAGGGGGGCAGATACGCAGTATTTT	CSPRGADTQYF
TRBD2	TRBV6-5	few	TRBJ2-3	TGTGCCAGCAGTTACCGGGGACTACCCCTAGGTGATACGCAGTATTTT	CASSYRGLPLGDTQYF
NA	TRBV11-2	NA	TRBJ1-1	TGTGCCAGCAGCCGGCAACAGGTCATGGGGACTGAAGCTTTCTTT	CASSRQQVMGTEAFF
NA	TRBV4-1	few	TRBJ1-5	TGCGCCAGCAGCCAAGTAGGCAGGGTAGGACAGCCCCAGCATTTT	CASSQVGRVGQPQHF
NA	TRBV27	few	TRBJ2-6	TGTGCCAGCAGTTGGGGGGGCGCTGGGGCCAACGTCCTGACTTTC	CASSWGGAGANVLTF
TRBD1	TRBV5-1	NA	TRBJ2-7	TGCGCCAGCAGCTTGGCCACGACAGGGGGCCACGAGCAGTACTTC	CASSLATTGGHEQYF
NA	TRBV27	NA	TRBJ1-1	TGTGCCAGCAGTTGGAGGGAAGGCACTGAAGCTTTCTTT	CASSWREGTEAFF
TRBD2	TRBV19	NA	TRBJ2-2	TGTGCCAGCCTCCGGGGGGGTTTGGACACCGGGGAGCTGTTTTTT	CASLRGGLDTGELFF
NA	TRBV4-3	NA	TRBJ2-7	TGCGCCAGCAGCCAAGATTATGGGGCTCCCTACGAGCAGTACTTC	CASSQDYGAPYEQYF
TRBD2	TRBV5-1	NA	TRBJ2-4	TGCGCCAGCAGCTCCGGGGGGGCTGGGACACCTAGTGAGTACTTC	CASSSGGAGTPSEYF
NA	TRBV15	NA	TRBJ1-6	TGTGCCACCAGCAGACATTCCAGTTCACCCCTCCACTTT	CATSRHSSSPLHF
NA	TRBV7-2	NA	TRBJ2-1	TGTGCCAGCAGCTTAGAGGTCCGTAGCGAGCAGTTCTTC	CASSLEVRSEQFF
NA	TRBV9	few	TRBJ2-3	TGTGCCAGCAGCGTAGGAGGAAACACAGATACGCAGTATTTT	CASSVGGNTDTQYF
NA	TRBV4-2	NA	TRBJ2-2	TGTGCCAGCAGCCGACAGCAGAACACCGGGGAGCTGTTTTTT	CASSRQQNTGELFF
TRBD2	TRBV6-5	NA	TRBJ2-5	TGTGCCAGCAGTTGGGGACTAGGGTTTGGAGAGACCCAGTACTTC	CASSWGLGFGETQYF
NA	TRBV5-1	few	TRBJ2-7	TGCGCCAGCAGCTTGGTCTCAGGCTACGAGCAGTACTTC	CASSLVSGYEQYF
TRBD1	TRBV5-5	NA	TRBJ2-1	TGTGCCAGCAGCTTTGGACAGGTCGCCTCCTACAATGAGCAGTTCTTC	CASSFGQVASYNEQFF
NA	TRBV7-2	NA	TRBJ2-7	TGTGCCAGCAGCTTAAGGCGGGGATCTTTACGAGGGCAGTACTTC	CASSLRRGSLRGQYF
NA	TRBV2	NA	TRBJ2-3	TGTGCCAGCAGGCGATTCGGGAGCACAGATACGCAGTATTTT	CASRRFGSTDTQYF
TRBD1	TRBV2	few	TRBJ1-6	TGTGCCAGCAGGGGGACAGGGGGAAACTATAATTCACCCCTCCACTTT	CASRGTGGNYNSPLHF
TRBD1	TRBV19	NA	TRBJ2-2	TGTGCCAGTAGTACAGGACAGGGAGGAACCGGGGAGCTGTTTTTT	CASSTGQGGTGELFF
NA	TRBV28	few	TRBJ2-5	TGTGCCAGCAGTGGGGGACAATACAAGAGAGCGTACTTC	CASSGGQYKRAYF
NA	TRBV7-2	few	TRBJ1-2	TGTGCCAGCAGCTTAAACACAGGTGGCTACACCTTC	CASSLNTGGYTF
TRBD1	TRBV7-2	few	TRBJ1-4	TGTGCCAGCAGCCCCAAGACAGGGGACGGTGAAAAACTGTTTTTT	CASSPKTGDGEKLFF
TRBD1	TRBV2	NA	TRBJ2-1	TGTGCCATCCCTCAGGGACAGGGGGCCTACAATGAGCAGTTCTTC	CAIPQGQGAYNEQFF
TRBD1	TRBV4-1	NA	TRBJ2-5	TGCGCCAGCAGCCTCGGGACAGGGCAAGAGACCCAGTACTTC	CASSLGTGQETQYF
TRBD1	TRBV2	NA	TRBJ2-1	TGTGCCAGCAGCACGACAGGGGCAACCTACAATGAGCAGTTCTTC	CASSTTGATYNEQFF
NA	TRBV30	NA	TRBJ1-3	TGTGCCTGGAGTGTAACAGGAAACACCATATATTTT	CAWSVTGNTIYF
NA	TRBV30	few	TRBJ2-2	TGTGCCTGGGGGGGGGCAGGGCTGTCCGGGGAGCTGTTTTTT	CAWGGAGLSGELFF
TRBD1	TRBV7-9	NA	TRBJ2-7	TGTGCCAGCGGGCCAGGGGGCTACGAGCAGTACTTC	CASGPGGYEQYF
TRBD1	TRBV14	NA	TRBJ1-2	TGTGCCAGCAGCCAAGAACAGGGGGGCCATGGCTACACCTTC	CASSQEQGGHGYTF
NA	TRBV18	NA	TRBJ2-1	TGTGCCAGCTCACCAAACCGGGGCTCCTACAATGAGCAGTTCTTC	CASSPNRGSYNEQFF
NA	TRBV30	few	TRBJ2-3	TGTGCCTGGAGTTCAGCAGATACGCAGTATTTT	CAWSSADTQYF
TRBD1	TRBV5-1	NA	TRBJ1-1	TGCGCCAGCAGCGCCTCAGGGGGATCTGAAGCTTTCTTT	CASSASGGSEAFF
TRBD2	TRBV2	NA	TRBJ2-7	TGTGCCAGCAGTGGGCGGGGGGAAGACGAGCAGTACTTC	CASSGRGEDEQYF
NA	TRBV2	NA	TRBJ1-2	TGTGCCAGCATTAGGACGGGGAACTATGGCTACACCTTC	CASIRTGNYGYTF
TRBD2	TRBV15	NA	TRBJ2-1	TGTGCCACCTGGGGGACTAGCGGTCTGGGCGGTAATGAGCAGTTCTTC	CATWGTSGLGGNEQFF
NA	TRBV7-2	NA	TRBJ2-7	TGTGCCAGCAGCTTATACCCCACGGCGGGCTCCTACGAGCAGTACTTC	CASSLYPTAGSYEQYF
NA	TRBV5-6	NA	TRBJ2-2	TGTGCCAGCAGCTTGGTTCTCGGGGGACGTGGCACCGGGGAGCTGTTTTTT	CASSLVLGGRGTGELFF
NA	TRBV7-9	few	TRBJ2-5	TGTGCCAGCAGCTTAGGCGGAGGGGCCCGACGGGGTGAGACCCAGTACTTC	CASSLGGGARRGETQYF
NA	TRBV30	NA	TRBJ2-5	TGTGCCTGGAGTTCTACGACTAGGCGGGGAGAGACCCAGTACTTC	CAWSSTTRRGETQYF
NA	TRBV7-2	NA	TRBJ2-7	TGTGCCAGCAGGCCGTACAGGGAAGACGAGCAGTACTTC	CASRPYREDEQYF
NA	TRBV7-3	few	TRBJ2-3	TGTGCCAGCAGCTTAAGGGCGCCAGATACGCAGTATTTT	CASSLRAPDTQYF